This T cell receptor (beta chain) was identified during a study of CD8+ T cells in alopecia areata. Investigators isolated RNA and reverse transcribed it into cDNA to act as the sequencing template. Assay: immunoSEQ multiplex PCR; the TCRdb copy retains only in-frame clones and omits some. The sample includes 100,000 to 120,000 clones, approximately 59% of them seen just once. The germline V gene encodes CDR1 ENHRY and CDR2 SYGVKD. Trimming cost V 4 bases and J 5 bases; bases outside gene matches: 10. The CDR3 totals 15 residues. The source material was CD8+ T cells sorted from blood. The chain links TRBV10-3 to TRBJ1-2; 7 bases match TRBD1. The clonotype originates from a human donor in good health. Here the CDR3 reads CAISGDRVEYYGYTF. CDR3 nucleotide sequence: TGTGCCATCAGTGGAGACAGGGTCGAGTATTATGGCTACACCTTC.